These 11 T cell receptor beta chains were sequenced from one sample in a study of T cells after yellow fever vaccination. TCRdb analysed the 5' RACE reads with MiXCR anew, one entry per CDR3 protein. The data show around 150,000 distinct CDR3 sequences, almost 7% seen once. Sequenced here: CD4+ T cells sorted from PBMCs, sampled around 5 days after the first yellow fever vaccination. These TCRs come from a man between 18 and 35 years old who received the YFV17D yellow fever vaccine.

At least ten counts were recorded for this clonotype. The rearrangement links TRBV10-3 to TRBJ2-5, with 12 bases fitting TRBD2. Losses at the gene ends were 9 bases for V and 4 bases for J; bases not matched to a gene: 6. Germline CDR1 and CDR2: ENHRY and SYGVKD. This CDR3 spans 14 amino acids. CDR3 loop: CAISSGGAGETQYF. Written as DNA, the CDR3 is TGTGCCATTTCTAGCGGGGGGGCCGGAGAGACCCAGTACTTC.

This clonotype was recorded at least ten times. The rearrangement joins TRBV9 to TRBJ2-3; D may be TRBD1 or TRBD2 (5 bases each). V lost 0 bases and J lost 2, with 10 bases in between. This CDR3 spans 15 amino acids. The germline gives CDR1 SGDLS, CDR2 YYNGEE. The CDR3 spells CASSVGAGTTDTQYF. The DNA of the CDR3 is TGTGCCAGCAGCGTAGGGGCAGGGACCACAGATACGCAGTATTTT.

The V and J genes are TRBV6-2 or TRBV6-3 and TRBJ2-1; D perhaps matches TRBD2 (5 bases). The V gene's germline CDR1 is MNHEY and CDR2 SVGEGT. CDR3 size: 12 residues. The ends were cut back, 7 bases at V and 5 bases at J, with 9 bases in the middle. The CDR3 protein is CASTQTNNEQFF. CDR3 coding DNA: TGTGCCAGCACCCAGACTAACAATGAGCAGTTCTTC.

J is TRBJ1-5 and V is TRBV18, with D possibly TRBD1 on 5 matching bases. This CDR3 is built from 15 residues. Germline V gene data show CDR1 as KGHSH and CDR2 as LQKENI. V dropped 3 bases and J dropped 5 bases, with 14 bases sitting between them. The CDR3 DNA follows: TGTGCCAGCTCACCCTGGGAGGGGTCGGATCAGCCCCAGCATTTT. Its translation: CASSPWEGSDQPQHF.

There are many counts of this clonotype. V and J are TRBV7-2 and TRBJ2-5, with 7 bases that match TRBD1. After removal of 3 bases from V and 5 bases from J, the junction contained 6 bases not matched to a gene. Germline values: CDR1 SGHTA, CDR2 FQGNSA. The length of the CDR3 is 14 residues. CDR3: CASSFRQGWETQYF. Written as DNA, the CDR3 is TGTGCCAGCAGCTTTAGACAGGGCTGGGAGACCCAGTACTTC.

This clonotype was counted many times. V gene TRBV7-2 combines with J gene TRBJ2-1; D not certain. The V end lost 0 bases, the J end lost 8 bases, and 5 bases lay between the germline ends. This CDR3 has 12 residues. Germline loops: CDR1 SGHTA, CDR2 FQGNSA. The CDR3 spells CASSLAQDEQFF. The DNA of the CDR3 is TGTGCCAGCAGCTTAGCGCAAGATGAGCAGTTCTTC.

The V and J genes are TRBV20-1 and TRBJ2-5; 13 bases are shared with TRBD2. Germline CDR1 reads DFQATT; CDR2 reads SNEGSKA (reference sequence). This CDR3 is 14 amino acids long. With 6 bases clipped from V and 3 bases from J, the junction kept 4 bases outside the gene matches. As DNA, the CDR3 is TGCAGTGCAGGACTAGCGGGGGCCAAAGAGACCCAGTACTTC. This gives the protein CSAGLAGAKETQYF.

This clonotype appeared many times. The V gene is TRBV20-1, the J gene TRBJ2-5, with 11 bases aligning to TRBD2. This CDR3 is 13 amino acids long. V gave up 6 bases and J gave up 3 bases; unmatched junction bases: 3. Germline V lookup: CDR1 DFQATT, CDR2 SNEGSKA (reference sequence). CDR3 nucleotides: TGCAGTGCCCAGACTAGCGGGGAAGAGACCCAGTACTTC. Encoded protein: CSAQTSGEETQYF.

This clonotype was seen ten or more times. The rearrangement links TRBV7-2 to TRBJ2-3; 7 bases agree with TRBD2. The CDR3 is 15 amino acids. After removal of 3 bases from V and 4 bases from J, the junction contained 7 bases not matched to a gene. From germline, CDR1 is SGHTA and CDR2 FQGNSA. The CDR3 reads CASSLSGVRSDTQYF. CDR3 nucleotides: TGTGCCAGCAGCTTGAGCGGGGTGAGGTCAGATACGCAGTATTTT.

This clonotype was observed a handful of times. This rearrangement joins TRBV4-3 to TRBJ2-1, with D possibly called TRBD1 or TRBD2 (6 bases each). The CDR3 runs to 17 residues. The ends were cut back, 0 bases at V and 9 bases at J, with 21 bases in the middle. Per the germline V gene, CDR1 is LGHNA and CDR2 is YSLEER. CDR3 amino acids: CASSQDPWGAVGGEQFF. The CDR3 coding sequence is TGCGCCAGCAGCCAAGACCCGTGGGGGGCCGTCGGGGGTGAGCAGTTCTTC.

This clonotype was seen a handful of times. This chain uses TRBV19 with TRBJ2-3, with 9 bases that match TRBD2. V trimming: 5 bases; J trimming: 6 bases; junction bases outside the gene matches: 15. This CDR3 is built from 17 residues. CDR1 LNHDA and CDR2 SQIVND come from the germline V gene (reference sequence). As DNA, the CDR3 is TGTGCCAGTAGTGACCGTGCGGGAGGGGGGGGCTTTGATACGCAGTATTTT. This sequence encodes CASSDRAGGGGFDTQYF.